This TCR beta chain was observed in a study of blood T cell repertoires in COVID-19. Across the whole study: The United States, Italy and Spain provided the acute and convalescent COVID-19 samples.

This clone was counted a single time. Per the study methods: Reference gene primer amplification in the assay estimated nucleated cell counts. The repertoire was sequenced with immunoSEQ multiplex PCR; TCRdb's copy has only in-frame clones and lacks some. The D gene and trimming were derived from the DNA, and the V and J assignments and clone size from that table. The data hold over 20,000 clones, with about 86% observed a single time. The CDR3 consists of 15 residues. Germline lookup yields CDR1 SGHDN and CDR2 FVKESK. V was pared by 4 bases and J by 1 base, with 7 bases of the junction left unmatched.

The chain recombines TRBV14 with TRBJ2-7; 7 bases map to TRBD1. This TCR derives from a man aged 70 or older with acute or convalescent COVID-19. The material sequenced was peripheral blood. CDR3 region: CASSPMGQRSYEQYF. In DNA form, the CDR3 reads TGTGCCAGCAGCCCAATGGGACAGAGGTCCTACGAGCAGTACTTC.